Following are 15 T cell receptor beta chains from one sample sequenced in a study of response to subunit inactivated influenza vaccine. TCRdb reanalysed the RT-PCR reads using MiXCR and keeps one entry per CDR3 protein. The sample includes 550,000 to 800,000 distinct CDR3 sequences, approximately 13% of them seen just once. Material: PBMCs from blood, obtained around 15 days before vaccination. These receptors were taken from a man in his fifties who received an inactivated influenza vaccine.

This clonotype occurred a few times. The genes are TRBV20-1 and TRBJ2-3; 7 positions match TRBD1. Trimming took 6 bases from V and 5 from J; bases not matched to a gene: 11. Germline-derived CDR1 and CDR2 are DFQATT and SNEGSKA (reference sequence). CDR3 length equals 14 residues. Here the CDR3 reads CSARTRSGGDTQYF. In DNA, the CDR3 is TGCAGTGCCCGAACTAGGTCAGGGGGAGATACGCAGTATTTT.

This clonotype was observed a few times. Here the CDR3 reads CASSPVKSDTQYF. CDR3 bases: TGTGCCAGCAGTCCCGTGAAATCGGATACGCAGTATTTT. The chain carries TRBV28 and TRBJ2-3; D ambiguous. In germline, CDR1 is MDHEN, CDR2 SYDVKM. This CDR3 comprises 13 residues. V was cut by 5 bases and J by 6 bases, with 12 bases left in between.

This sequence joins TRBV6-1 and TRBJ2-7; 12 bases are shared with TRBD2. This CDR3 spans 16 amino acids. The germline gives CDR1 MNHNS, CDR2 SASEGT. With V trimmed by 6 bases and J by 3 bases, 9 bases remained unmatched. The CDR3 DNA follows: TGTGCCAGCAGCCCAGCAGGACTAGCGGGGATCTACGAGCAGTACTTC. As protein: CASSPAGLAGIYEQYF.

In this sample, this clonotype turned up many times. This chain joins TRBV3-1 and TRBJ1-2; 10 nucleotides agree with TRBD1. The germline CDR1 and CDR2 sequences are LGHDT and YNNKEL (reference sequence). J lost 8 bases, V lost 4 bases, and 13 bases had no gene match. The CDR3 has 16 amino acids. This CDR3 is CASSRPPGTGVGGYTF. The CDR3 DNA reads as TGTGCCAGCAGCCGGCCTCCCGGGACAGGGGTCGGAGGCTACACCTTC.

The table lists this clonotype with a few counts. This chain joins TRBV7-2 and TRBJ2-6, with TRBD2 identical over 7 bases. Looked up from germline, CDR1 is SGHTA and CDR2 is FQGNSA. V lost 4 bases to trimming and J lost 2 bases; unmatched junction nucleotides: 11. CDR3 length equals 18 residues. The CDR3 DNA follows: TGTGCCAGCAGCTCGAGCGCCGGGACTATTACTGGGGCCAACGTCCTGACTTTC. Translation gives CASSSSAGTITGANVLTF.

This clonotype was counted only a few times. This rearrangement joins TRBV28 to TRBJ1-2; D gene unclear. CDR3 length: 11 residues. V shed 10 bases and J shed 4 bases, with 10 bases lying between them. Germline V gene lookup returns CDR1 MDHEN and CDR2 SYDVKM. CDR3 bases: TGTGCCATCCGCGAGGTCTATGGCTACACCTTC. This sequence encodes CAIREVYGYTF.

The chain links TRBV18 to TRBJ2-3; 7 nucleotides align to TRBD2. V shed 2 bases, J shed 5 bases, and the junction held 7 bases outside the gene matches. There are 15 residues in the CDR3. Germline CDR1 and CDR2: KGHSH and LQKENI. In DNA, the CDR3 is TGTGCCAGCTCACCAGCACCGGGGGGTGTAGATACGCAGTATTTT. Amino acids: CASSPAPGGVDTQYF.

In this sample, this clonotype turned up a few times. The chain couples TRBV20-1 to TRBJ2-2; 11 positions match TRBD2. The CDR3 consists of 15 residues. In germline, CDR1 is DFQATT, CDR2 SNEGSKA (reference sequence). V dropped 3 bases and J dropped 1; count of bases not matched to a gene: 1. The CDR3 here is CSARTSGMNTGELFF. In DNA, the CDR3 is TGCAGTGCTAGGACTAGCGGGATGAACACCGGGGAGCTGTTTTTT.

The chain couples TRBV6-4 to TRBJ2-3; a possible D gene is TRBD2 (6 bases). This CDR3 spans 14 amino acids. Per the germline V gene, CDR1 is MRHNA and CDR2 is SNTAGT. The V end lost 4 bases, the J end lost 4 bases, and 12 bases lay between the germline ends. CDR3 nucleotide sequence: TGTGCCAGCAGTGTTCTAGCGTTCTCAGATACGCAGTATTTT. Translated: CASSVLAFSDTQYF.

The CDR3 region has the DNA TGTGCCAGCAGCCCCCGGGGCGGTGGACACCCCGACACCGGGGAGCTGTTTTTT. Encoded protein: CASSPRGGGHPDTGELFF. The rearrangement links TRBV7-3 to TRBJ2-2; either TRBD1 or TRBD2 may supply D (5 bases each). CDR1 and CDR2 from the germline V gene are SGHTA and FQGTGA. The CDR3 has 18 amino acids. Trimming removed 5 bases at V and 3 bases at J, with 22 bases between.

CDR3 region: CASSLSRLAGQETQYF. As DNA, the CDR3 is TGCGCCAGCAGCTTGTCTCGACTAGCGGGTCAAGAGACCCAGTACTTC. The genes are TRBV5-1 and TRBJ2-5, with 10 bases that match TRBD2. V lost 1 base, J lost 2 bases, and 5 bases stayed unmatched. CDR3 length: 16 amino acids. The germline gives CDR1 SGHRS, CDR2 YFSETQ. The full variable domain, completed using reference TRBV5-1 and TRBJ2-5, is KAGVTQTPRYLIKTRGQQVTLSCSPISGHRSVSWYQQTPGQGLQFLFEYFSETQRNKGNFPGRFSGRQFSNSRSEMNVSTLELGDSALYLCASSLSRLAGQETQYFGPGTRLLVL.

The V call is TRBV6-2 or TRBV6-3, the J call TRBJ1-1; 7 bases line up with TRBD1. Germline loops: CDR1 MNHEY, CDR2 SVGEGT. This CDR3 spans 14 amino acids. V lost 8 bases, J lost 4 bases, and 10 bases stayed unmatched. In DNA, the CDR3 is TGTGCCAGCGGCCCACAGGGGATGAGCACTGAAGCTTTCTTT. This translates into CASGPQGMSTEAFF.

This clonotype was seen repeatedly, ten times or more. The chain couples TRBV12-3 or TRBV12-4 to TRBJ2-2, with 11 bases aligning to TRBD1. V gave up 5 bases and J gave up 0 bases; unmatched junction bases: 5. The CDR3 has 17 amino acids. The CDR3 DNA is TGTGCCAGCAGTGAGGGGACAGGGGGTACGAACACCGGGGAGCTGTTTTTT. It codes for CASSEGTGGTNTGELFF.

The chain employs TRBV7-2 and TRBJ2-7; 13 bases match TRBD2. Trimming removed 5 bases from V and 1 base from J; junction bases left unmatched: 5. Germline CDR1 reads SGHTA; CDR2 reads FQGNSA. This CDR3 spans 16 amino acids. The CDR3: CASSPTGLAGSYEQYF. The CDR3 DNA follows: TGTGCCAGCAGCCCAACGGGACTAGCGGGGTCCTACGAGCAGTACTTC.

In its sample, this clonotype was seen a few times. The chain joins TRBV3-1 to TRBJ1-1; D might be TRBD1 (6 bases). V was shortened by 3 bases and J by 5 bases, with 13 bases between the two germline ends. The CDR3 is 14 residues long. CDR1 and CDR2 from the germline V gene are LGHDT and YNNKEL (reference sequence). This CDR3 is CASSQVGGWTEAFF. CDR3 sequence (DNA): TGTGCCAGCAGCCAGGTTGGGGGCTGGACTGAAGCTTTCTTT.